This T cell receptor (beta chain) was sequenced in a study of beta chain features in type 1 diabetes. Study at large: Age, gender, cell numbers and subset yield matched between patients and controls. Sorted cells, approximately 110 million in number, were examined across all samples. Study-wide results and limits: Shorter TCRB CDR3s, moderately but significantly so, were found in Type 1 diabetes patients in all four CD4+ subsets.

As regards this clone: Its antigen is unidentified.

The investigators reverse transcribed all of the isolated RNA, so they sequenced expressed TCRB transcripts. The method was immunoSEQ multiplex PCR; TCRdb's version includes in-frame clones alone and lacks a portion of them. The sample consists of 550,000 to 850,000 clones, about an eighth of them appearing once. Germline assignment: CDR1 KGHSH and CDR2 LQKENI. Trimming removed 5 bases at V and 0 bases at J, with 13 bases between. CDR3 length: 15 residues. A sort by CD45RO/CCR7/CD25/CD127/CD95/CD27 yielded CD4+ naive, central memory, regulatory and stem cell-like memory cells. Populations isolated by sorting all had purity greater than 95%.

The chain has TRBV18 and TRBJ1-1, with D maybe TRBD1 (5 bases). The TCR sequence derives from a young man with type 1 diabetes. The specimen was naive CD4+ T cells from blood. The CDR3 DNA reads as TGTGCCAGCTCATCCCTCGACAGCTTGAACACTGAAGCTTTCTTT. This encodes CASSSLDSLNTEAFF.